Below are 7 T cell receptor beta chains sequenced from a single sample in a study of shared clonotypes between healthy human individuals. Clones were read by immunoSEQ multiplex PCR, and TCRdb kept only the in-frame ones, dropping some. The data show 2 million to 2.5 million clones, roughly 90% seen once. Sequences were obtained from naive CD4+ T cells from PBMCs. Subset noted: CD45RA+ positively selected. All receptors come from a man aged 18 to 30 in good health. Some clones in this sample may be carry-over from other donors' samples.

The gene calls are TRBV18 and TRBJ2-7; D not resolved. The V end was cut by 1 base, the J end by 6 bases, with 4 bases between. The germline V gene has CDR1 KGHSH and CDR2 LQKENI. CDR3 length: 11 amino acids. This CDR3 is CASSPRSEQYF. CDR3 DNA sequence: TGTGCCAGCTCACCACGGTCCGAGCAGTACTTC.

The chain couples TRBV2 to TRBJ2-1; D not certain. The CDR3 sequence is 17 residues long. The V and J ends lost 1 base and 0 bases respectively, with 13 bases between them. Germline-derived CDR1 and CDR2 are SNHLY and FYNNEI. The CDR3 is CASSEGGLVASYNEQFF. The DNA for the CDR3 is TGTGCCAGCAGTGAAGGTGGGCTAGTTGCCTCCTACAATGAGCAGTTCTTC.

CDR3 in DNA: TGCGCCAGCAGCTTGGTCGGCGGAGCGAGCTCCTACAATGAGCAGTTCTTC. Its translation: CASSLVGGASSYNEQFF. This rearrangement joins TRBV5-1 to TRBJ2-1; D remains unclear. From germline, CDR1 is SGHRS and CDR2 YFSETQ. The CDR3 is made up of 17 amino acids. The V and J ends lost 0 bases and 0 bases respectively, with 13 bases between them.

V and J are TRBV6-1 and TRBJ1-4, with D unclear. Germline CDR1 reads MNHNS; CDR2 reads SASEGT. The CDR3 runs to 16 residues. Deletions cut 4 bases from V and 0 bases from J, with 12 bases between. The CDR3 DNA reads TGTGCCAGCAGTGTTCGACCGGGAACAACTAATGAAAAACTGTTTTTT. It yields the protein CASSVRPGTTNEKLFF.

The chain links TRBV10-3 to TRBJ2-3; TRBD1 agrees at 8 bases. This CDR3 is built from 15 residues. Per the germline V gene, CDR1 is ENHRY and CDR2 is SYGVKD. The V and J ends lost 3 bases and 3 bases, in that order; junction bases with no gene match: 5. CDR3 sequence reads: CAISDRTGTTDTQYF. CDR3 DNA: TGTGCCATCAGTGACCGGACAGGGACAACAGATACGCAGTATTTT.

This rearrangement joins TRBV5-8 to TRBJ1-2; D unresolved. This CDR3 has 13 amino acids. The germline V gene has CDR1 SGHTS and CDR2 YDEGEE. The V gene lost 4 bases and the J gene lost 6 bases, with 13 bases spanning the gap. Here the CDR3 reads CASSPDGGNGYTF. In nucleotides, the CDR3 is TGTGCCAGCAGCCCCGACGGAGGGAATGGCTACACCTTC.

The V and J genes are TRBV5-1 and TRBJ2-5; 7 nucleotides align to TRBD2. This CDR3 has 17 amino acids. The V gene end was trimmed by 6 bases and the J gene end by 5 bases; junction bases not matched to a gene: 19. Germline CDR1 reads SGHRS; CDR2 reads YFSETQ. The DNA for the CDR3 is TGCGCCAGCAAGCACAGACTAGCTGCTACTGGGGGGGAGACCCAGTACTTC. It yields the protein CASKHRLAATGGETQYF.